This passage covers 17 T cell receptor beta chains from one sample sequenced in a study of liver allograft versus peripheral blood T cells. Overall study: Liver transplant recipients had T cell receptor repertoires compared between transplanted liver and peripheral blood.

TCRdb re-called the reads with MiXCR, one entry per CDR3 protein. The sample lists some 9,000 distinct CDR3 sequences, 20% to 30% occurring once. The receptors shown here come from a human patient who had a liver transplant. Some T cells may be provided by the graft donor.

This clonotype is medium-sized by share. The chain has TRBV27 and TRBJ1-1; a possible D gene is TRBD1 (5 bases). This CDR3 is 14 amino acids long. Germline loops: CDR1 MNHEY, CDR2 SMNVEV (reference sequence). V lost 6 bases and J lost 1, with 12 bases in between. Written as DNA, the CDR3 is TGTGCCAGCAGGGCCCGGACACGGAACACTGAAGCTTTCTTT. As protein: CASRARTRNTEAFF.

This clonotype has more than one count but fewer than ten. The genes are TRBV28 and TRBJ1-4; D not certain. The CDR3 has 13 residues. Germline assignment: CDR1 MDHEN and CDR2 SYDVKM. Deletions cut 11 bases from V and 4 bases from J, with 14 bases between. CDR3 bases: TGTGCCTCCCGGAGAGGTCTTAATGAAAAACTGTTTTTT. Protein product: CASRRGLNEKLFF.

This clonotype was seen more than once but under ten times. The chain uses TRBV25-1 and TRBJ2-3; possible D gene TRBD2, 7 bases. Trimming took 4 bases from V and 4 from J, leaving 21 bases between them. Germline V gives CDR1 MGHDK, CDR2 SYGVNS. The CDR3 contains 17 residues. The CDR3: CASSAPRGADGPDTQYF. DNA of the CDR3: TGTGCCAGCAGTGCCCCTCGGGGGGCTGACGGACCAGATACGCAGTATTTT. The full variable domain, rest sourced from reference TRBV25-1 and TRBJ2-3, is EADIYQTPRYLVIGTGKKITLECSQTMGHDKMYWYQQDPGMELHLIHYSYGVNSTEKGDLSSESTVSRIRTEHFPLTLESARPSHTSQYLCASSAPRGADGPDTQYFGPGTRLTVL.

This clonotype was observed once. V is TRBV6-6 and J is TRBJ2-7; 7 nucleotides align to TRBD1. The CDR3 extends over 13 amino acids. Trimming removed 8 bases from V and 0 bases from J; junction bases left unmatched: 4. Germline-derived CDR1 and CDR2 are MNHNY and SVGAGI (reference sequence). CDR3 DNA sequence: TGTGCCAGCTTTGGGACAGCCTCCTACGAGCAGTACTTC. Protein sequence: CASFGTASYEQYF.

This clonotype occurred many times. The chain carries TRBV30 and TRBJ2-7, with D uncertain. The CDR3 extends over 14 amino acids. Trimming took 1 base from V and 3 from J, leaving 13 bases between them. Germline V CDR1 and CDR2: GTSNPN, SVGIG (reference sequence). CDR3 in amino acids: CAWSEGQAYYEQYF. In DNA, the CDR3 is TGTGCCTGGAGTGAGGGTCAGGCCTACTACGAGCAGTACTTC. Full variable domain (remainder filled in from reference TRBV30 and TRBJ2-7): SQTIHQWPATLVQPVGSPLSLECTVEGTSNPNLYWYRQAAGRGLQLLFYSVGIGQISSEVPQNLSASRPQDRQFILSSKKLLLSDSGFYLCAWSEGQAYYEQYFGPGTRLTVT.

In this sample, this clonotype is medium-sized. The chain's CDR3 is CASSLTGSGTQPQHF. Written as DNA, the CDR3 is TGTGCCAGCAGTTTAACAGGGTCGGGGACTCAGCCCCAGCATTTT. The V gene is TRBV28, the J gene TRBJ1-5; D is perhaps TRBD1 (6 bases). Germline-derived CDR1 and CDR2 are MDHEN and SYDVKM. CDR3 length: 15 residues. Trimming took off 2 bases at V and 6 bases at J, with 14 bases between the two ends.

This clonotype is deemed medium-sized (0.01 to 0.1%). The genes are TRBV27 and TRBJ1-2, with D possibly matching TRBD1 (5 bases). The V end was cut by 4 bases, the J end by 7 bases, with 25 bases between. The CDR3 sequence is 17 residues long. CDR1 and CDR2 (germline): MNHEY, SMNVEV (reference sequence). CDR3 amino acids: CASSSSIGTDYGGGYTF. DNA for the CDR3: TGTGCCAGCAGTTCGTCAATCGGGACCGATTATGGGGGTGGCTACACCTTC.

This clonotype is medium-sized in the sample. The rearrangement links TRBV29-1 to TRBJ2-7, with 10 bases that match TRBD1. The CDR3 runs to 15 residues. V lost 4 bases, J lost 5 bases, and 11 bases stayed unmatched. Germline V gene sequence: CDR1 SQVTM, CDR2 ANQGSEA. CDR3 in DNA: TGCAGCGTTGGAGACCGGGACAGGGGTTTGCACGAGCAGTACTTC. As protein: CSVGDRDRGLHEQYF.

By proportion, this clonotype is medium-sized. CDR3 DNA: TGTGCCAGCAGTGGCGTCGGAAACAGGGTCGCTGGAAACACCATATATTTT. It specifies CASSGVGNRVAGNTIYF. The chain links TRBV6-1 to TRBJ1-3, with D perhaps matching TRBD1 (6 bases). The germline V gene encodes CDR1 MNHNS and CDR2 SASEGT. Trimming shortened V by 4 bases and J by 2 bases, and 18 bases separated the two germline ends. There are 17 residues in the CDR3.

In the case of this clonotype: One end of the junction does not line up with germline, which may come from a read error. The chain links TRBV6-2 or TRBV6-3 to TRBJ2-3; TRBD2 aligns across 9 bases. Germline V gene lookup returns CDR1 MNHEY and CDR2 SVGEGT. This CDR3 region has 14 residues. The CDR3 coding sequence is TGTGCCAGCAGTGCCGGGACTAGCATAGATACGCAGTATTTT. It is translated as CASSAGTSIDTQYF.

The chain combines TRBV6-2 or TRBV6-3 with TRBJ2-7, with 9 bases matching TRBD1. Germline lookup yields CDR1 MNHEY and CDR2 SVGEGT. V was clipped by 6 bases and J by 6 bases; unmatched bases: 9. There are 14 residues in the CDR3. CDR3 amino acids: CASSHRTGAGEQYF. The CDR3, as DNA: TGTGCCAGCAGCCACCGGACAGGGGCTGGCGAGCAGTACTTC.

CDR3 sequence: CASSLAGYNSPLHF. The CDR3, as DNA: TGCGCCAGCAGCCTGGCGGGCTATAATTCACCCCTCCACTTT. The chain combines TRBV5-1 with TRBJ1-6; the D is unclear. This CDR3 is 14 amino acids long. Germline V gene lookup returns CDR1 SGHRS and CDR2 YFSETQ. Trimming took 4 bases from V and 3 from J, leaving 8 bases between them.

The table lists this clonotype with a few counts. The gene calls are TRBV7-9 and TRBJ1-6, with 8 bases that match TRBD1. This CDR3 spans 14 amino acids. V lost 2 bases, J lost 8 bases, and 2 bases stayed unmatched. The germline CDR1 and CDR2 sequences are SEHNR and FQNEAQ (reference sequence). DNA for the CDR3: TGTGCCAGCAGCTTAACGGACAGGGATTCACCCCTCCACTTT. It is translated as CASSLTDRDSPLHF.

This clonotype is classed as medium-sized (0.01 to 0.1%). This chain connects TRBV7-2 to TRBJ1-3; 8 nucleotides match TRBD1. The CDR3 spans 16 residues. The germline gives CDR1 SGHTA, CDR2 FQGNSA. The J segment lost 0 bases and the V segment lost 6 bases, leaving 7 bases of the junction unmatched. CDR3 sequence: CASSLTGGNSGNTIYF. CDR3 nucleotides: TGTGCCAGCAGTCTTACAGGGGGGAACTCTGGAAACACCATATATTTT.

The table lists this clonotype with a few counts. The V call is TRBV6-5, the J call TRBJ2-5, with TRBD2 as a possible D gene (5 bases). V was trimmed by 4 bases and J by 5 bases, leaving 17 bases between them. From germline, CDR1 is MNHEY and CDR2 SVGAGI. The CDR3 extends over 15 amino acids. Here the CDR3 reads CASSFDGNPWETQYF. CDR3 coding DNA: TGTGCCAGCAGTTTCGACGGGAACCCGTGGGAGACCCAGTACTTC.

This clonotype was counted many times. CDR3 DNA: TGTGCCACCAGTGATTATAGCGGGAGCTCCTACAATGAGCAGTTCTTC. Residues: CATSDYSGSSYNEQFF. The gene calls are TRBV24-1 and TRBJ2-1; 9 nucleotides align to TRBD2. CDR3 size: 16 residues. Germline assignment: CDR1 KGHDR and CDR2 SFDVKD. J gave up 0 bases and V 2 bases, and 1 base lay outside the gene matches.

The chain couples TRBV15 to TRBJ2-7; unclear D gene. The CDR3 contains 16 residues. Germline assignment: CDR1 LNHNV and CDR2 YYDKDF (reference sequence). The V and J ends lost 0 bases and 0 bases respectively, with 12 bases between them. CDR3 nucleotides: TGTGCCACCAGCAGAGATCGGGCTTTTAGCTCCTACGAGCAGTACTTC. Translating gives CATSRDRAFSSYEQYF.